This T cell receptor beta chain is drawn from a study of CD8 T cells in Susac syndrome. About the research overall: Active disease was present in six of the sequenced Susac syndrome patients, whereas fewer than 10 of them were in remission.

This clonotype was found once. The germline V gene has CDR1 KGHDR and CDR2 SFDVKD. J was trimmed by 5 bases and V by 3 bases; bases with no gene match: 2. This CDR3 comprises 15 residues. An input of roughly 0.5 to 1 ug of RNA was subjected to reverse transcription using random hexamers. TCRdb reprocessed the immunoSEQ multiplex PCR reads via MiXCR and lists one record per CDR3 protein. This sample has roughly 150,000 distinct CDR3 sequences, with under 97% found just once. This sequence originates from a human donor with Susac syndrome. The genes are TRBV24-1 and TRBJ2-1, with 11 bases identical to TRBD2. Sequenced: CD4+ T cells from PBMCs. The CDR3 protein is CATSDMTSGNNEQFF. CDR3 sequence (DNA): TGTGCCACCAGTGATATGACTAGCGGGAACAATGAGCAGTTCTTC.